This entry is about one T cell receptor beta chain. Here immunoSEQ multiplex PCR was the method, and the copy in TCRdb shows in-frame clones only, minus some. Among about 360,000 clones listed, approximately 86% were seen once. This sample stems from a study of blood T cell repertoires in COVID-19. The V end lost 0 bases, the J end lost 4 bases, and 13 bases lay between the germline ends. The germline CDR1 and CDR2 sequences are SGHDN and FVKESK. This CDR3 has 15 amino acids. The rearrangement uses TRBV14 and TRBJ2-7; D possibly corresponds to TRBD1 (6 bases). The sample consisted of peripheral blood. The sequence came from a woman aged 60-70 years with COVID-19, enrolled during active disease. The CDR3 spells CASSQDLGTRYEQYF. The CDR3 DNA reads as TGTGCCAGCAGCCAAGATTTGGGGACACGGTACGAGCAGTACTTC.